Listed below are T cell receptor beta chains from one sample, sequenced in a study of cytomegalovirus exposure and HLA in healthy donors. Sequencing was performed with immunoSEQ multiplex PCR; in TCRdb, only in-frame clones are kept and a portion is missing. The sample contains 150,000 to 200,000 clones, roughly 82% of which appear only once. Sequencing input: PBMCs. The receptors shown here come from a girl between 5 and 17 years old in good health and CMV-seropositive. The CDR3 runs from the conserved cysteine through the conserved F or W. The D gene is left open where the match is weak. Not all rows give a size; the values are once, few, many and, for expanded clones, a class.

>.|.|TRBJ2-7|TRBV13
CASSLGSGSTYEQYF
TGTGCCAGCAGCTTAGGCAGCGGGTCCACCTACGAGCAGTACTTC
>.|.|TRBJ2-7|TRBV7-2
CASSSRETYEQYF
TGTGCCAGCAGCTCCCGGGAGACCTACGAGCAGTACTTC
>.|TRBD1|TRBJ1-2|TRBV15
CATSRPRGQGDDGYTF
TGTGCCACCAGCAGACCCCGAGGACAGGGAGACGACGGCTACACCTTC
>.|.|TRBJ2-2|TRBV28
CASSLWEGNTGELFF
TGTGCCAGCAGTTTATGGGAGGGGAACACCGGGGAGCTGTTTTTT
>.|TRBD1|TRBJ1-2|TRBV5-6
CASSLDRGYTIYGYTF
TGTGCCAGCAGCTTGGACAGGGGTTACACCATCTATGGCTACACCTTC
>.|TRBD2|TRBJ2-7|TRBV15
CATKPGLAGGPYEQYF
TGTGCCACAAAGCCGGGACTAGCGGGAGGGCCCTACGAGCAGTACTTC
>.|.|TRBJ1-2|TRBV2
CASSEAGREGYTF
TGTGCCAGCAGTGAAGCGGGCAGGGAAGGCTACACCTTC
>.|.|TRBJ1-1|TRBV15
CATSRGAAMNTEAFF
TGTGCCACCAGCAGAGGGGCAGCCATGAACACTGAAGCTTTCTTT
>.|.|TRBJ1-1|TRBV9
CASSAQTGGEAFF
TGTGCCAGCAGCGCACAGACGGGGGGGGAAGCTTTCTTT
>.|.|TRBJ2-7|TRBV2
CASSEVSGPPYEQYF
TGTGCCAGCAGTGAAGTTAGCGGACCCCCCTACGAGCAGTACTTC
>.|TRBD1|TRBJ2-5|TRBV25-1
CASSEYGQGAQYF
TGTGCCAGCAGTGAATATGGTCAGGGGGCCCAGTACTTC
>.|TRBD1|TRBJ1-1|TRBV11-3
CASSPRWGQKNTEAFF
TGTGCCAGCAGCCCTCGTTGGGGACAGAAGAACACTGAAGCTTTCTTT
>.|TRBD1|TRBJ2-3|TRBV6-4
CASSPGQGTDTQYF
TGTGCCAGCAGCCCAGGACAGGGCACAGATACGCAGTATTTT
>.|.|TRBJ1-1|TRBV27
CASSPFLGHMNTEAFF
TGTGCCAGCAGCCCCTTTTTGGGACATATGAACACTGAAGCTTTCTTT
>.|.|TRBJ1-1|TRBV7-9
CASSLARAHTEAFF
TGTGCCAGCAGCTTAGCGAGGGCTCACACTGAAGCTTTCTTT
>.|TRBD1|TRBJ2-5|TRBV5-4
CASSLQTGMSIKTQYF
TGTGCCAGCAGCCTCCAGACAGGGATGTCCATAAAGACCCAGTACTTC
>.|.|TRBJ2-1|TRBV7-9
CASSSDRYNEQFF
TGTGCCAGCAGCAGTGACAGGTACAATGAGCAGTTCTTC
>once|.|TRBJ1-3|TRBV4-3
CASSQDVTPGNTIYF
TGCGCCAGCAGCCAAGATGTTACACCGGGAAACACCATATATTTT
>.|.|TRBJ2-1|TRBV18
CASSQNTASYNEQFF
TGTGCCAGCTCTCAAAACACCGCCTCCTACAATGAGCAGTTCTTC
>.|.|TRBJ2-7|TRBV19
CATSEFYTYEQYF
TGTGCCACCTCCGAGTTCTATACCTACGAGCAGTACTTC
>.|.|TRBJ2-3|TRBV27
CASSFWASTDTQYF
TGTGCCAGCAGTTTCTGGGCTAGCACAGATACGCAGTATTTT
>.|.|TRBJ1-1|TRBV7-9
CASSGTGTFEAFF
TGTGCCAGCAGTGGGACCGGGACATTTGAAGCTTTCTTT
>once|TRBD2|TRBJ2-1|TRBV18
CASSPSGSVGNEQFF
TGTGCCAGCTCACCTAGCGGGAGTGTGGGCAATGAGCAGTTCTTC
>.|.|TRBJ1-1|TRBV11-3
CASSYGQPGTEAFF
TGTGCCAGCAGCTATGGACAGCCGGGGACTGAAGCTTTCTTT
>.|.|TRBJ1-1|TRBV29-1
CSVLSGQGRTEAFF
TGCAGCGTCCTTAGCGGGCAGGGGAGGACTGAAGCTTTCTTT
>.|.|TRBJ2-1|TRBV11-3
CASSVNQGSYYNEQFF
TGTGCCAGCAGCGTAAACCAGGGGTCATACTACAATGAGCAGTTCTTC
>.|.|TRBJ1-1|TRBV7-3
CASSIGANTEAFF
TGTGCCAGCAGCATAGGGGCGAACACTGAAGCTTTCTTT
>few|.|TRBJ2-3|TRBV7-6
CASSLPLDTQYF
TGTGCCAGCAGCCTCCCGTTGGATACGCAGTATTTT